This is a list of T cell receptor beta chains from one sample in a study of cytomegalovirus exposure and HLA in healthy donors. Assay used: immunoSEQ multiplex PCR; TCRdb lists only in-frame clones, some missing. The table has roughly 180,000 clones, more than 65% seen once; the top ten hold approximately 1.5%. The sample comprised PBMCs. The receptors were gathered from a male donor in good health and CMV-seronegative. Both conserved end residues are part of each CDR3. A D gene is named only where the DNA matches it firmly. For some rows the clone size is stated as once, few or many, or as a class when expanded; others skip it.

CDR3 protein: CASSFGTATSPLHF
CDR3 DNA: TGTGCCAGCAGCTTTGGGACAGCCACATCACCCCTCCACTTT
J gene: TRBJ1-6
V gene: TRBV7-9
D gene: TRBD1
clone size: .

CDR3 protein: CASSQGRSYNEQFF
CDR3 DNA: TGCGCCAGCAGCCAAGGTAGGAGTTACAATGAGCAGTTCTTC
J gene: TRBJ2-1
V gene: TRBV4-3
D gene: .
clone size: .

CDR3 protein: CASSGGFPNTEAFF
CDR3 DNA: TGTGCCAGCTCTGGGGGCTTCCCGAACACTGAAGCTTTCTTT
J gene: TRBJ1-1
V gene: TRBV27
D gene: .
clone size: few

CDR3 protein: CAWSAKRGKPTRDQTYNEQFF
CDR3 DNA: TGTGCCTGGAGCGCCAAACGGGGGAAGCCGACGCGGGACCAGACCTACAATGAGCAGTTCTTC
J gene: TRBJ2-1
V gene: TRBV30
D gene: .
clone size: once

CDR3 protein: CASSRGPNQPQHF
CDR3 DNA: TGTGCCAGCAGCCGGGGTCCCAATCAGCCCCAGCATTTT
J gene: TRBJ1-5
V gene: TRBV7-6
D gene: .
clone size: once

CDR3 protein: CASSQGPTASYEQYF
CDR3 DNA: TGCGCCAGCAGCCAAGGGCCGACAGCCTCCTACGAGCAGTACTTC
J gene: TRBJ2-7
V gene: TRBV4-1
D gene: .
clone size: once

CDR3 protein: CASSSTDYEQYF
CDR3 DNA: TGCGCCAGCAGCTCCACCGACTACGAGCAGTACTTC
J gene: TRBJ2-7
V gene: TRBV5-1
D gene: .
clone size: .

CDR3 protein: CASSVEPQGAEAFF
CDR3 DNA: TGTGCCAGCAGCGTCGAACCACAGGGGGCTGAAGCTTTCTTT
J gene: TRBJ1-1
V gene: TRBV9
D gene: TRBD1
clone size: .

CDR3 protein: CASRTGTNLPEAFF
CDR3 DNA: TGTGCCAGCAGGACAGGGACAAATCTTCCTGAAGCTTTCTTT
J gene: TRBJ1-1
V gene: TRBV5-4
D gene: TRBD1
clone size: .

CDR3 protein: CASSHRVPLHF
CDR3 DNA: TGTGCCAGCAGCCACAGGGTTCCCCTCCACTTT
J gene: TRBJ1-6
V gene: TRBV28
D gene: .
clone size: .

CDR3 protein: CASSSPTSGGTSYEQYF
CDR3 DNA: TGTGCCAGCAGCTCACCCACTAGCGGGGGGACCTCCTACGAGCAGTACTTC
J gene: TRBJ2-7
V gene: TRBV2
D gene: TRBD2
clone size: .

CDR3 protein: CASTPGRTNEQFF
CDR3 DNA: TGTGCCAGCACGCCAGGGAGGACAAATGAGCAGTTCTTC
J gene: TRBJ2-1
V gene: TRBV28
D gene: .
clone size: once

CDR3 protein: CASRKEGAPGNTIYF
CDR3 DNA: TGCGCCAGCAGAAAAGAGGGGGCGCCGGGAAACACCATATATTTT
J gene: TRBJ1-3
V gene: TRBV5-1
D gene: TRBD1
clone size: .

CDR3 protein: CASSIGGRSGYPEAFF
CDR3 DNA: TGTGCCAGTAGTATCGGGGGGAGGTCCGGGTACCCTGAAGCTTTCTTT
J gene: TRBJ1-1
V gene: TRBV19
D gene: .
clone size: .

CDR3 protein: CATYAAQGGTDTQYF
CDR3 DNA: TGTGCCACCTACGCCGCGCAGGGGGGAACAGATACGCAGTATTTT
J gene: TRBJ2-3
V gene: TRBV30
D gene: .
clone size: .

CDR3 protein: CASSMSETQYF
CDR3 DNA: TGTGCCAGCAGTATGTCTGAGACCCAGTACTTC
J gene: TRBJ2-5
V gene: TRBV6-5
D gene: .
clone size: .

CDR3 protein: CASRGTSGRATYEQYF
CDR3 DNA: TGTGCCAGCCGAGGGACTAGCGGGAGGGCCACCTACGAGCAGTACTTC
J gene: TRBJ2-7
V gene: TRBV28
D gene: TRBD2
clone size: .

CDR3 protein: CASRRDRARENIQYF
CDR3 DNA: TGTGCCAGCAGACGCGACAGGGCCCGAGAAAACATTCAGTACTTC
J gene: TRBJ2-4
V gene: TRBV2
D gene: TRBD1
clone size: .

CDR3 protein: CASSQDRVGYTF
CDR3 DNA: TGTGCCAGCAGCCAAGATCGGGTAGGCTACACCTTC
J gene: TRBJ1-2
V gene: TRBV14
D gene: .
clone size: .

CDR3 protein: CASSPTGLAKNIQYF
CDR3 DNA: TGTGCCAGCAGTCCCACAGGGCTAGCCAAAAACATTCAGTACTTC
J gene: TRBJ2-4
V gene: TRBV27
D gene: .
clone size: .

CDR3 protein: CASRLLAGRNEQFF
CDR3 DNA: TGTGCCAGCAGGTTACTAGCGGGACGCAATGAGCAGTTCTTC
J gene: TRBJ2-1
V gene: TRBV6-5
D gene: TRBD2
clone size: .

CDR3 protein: CASSGTGDYGYTF
CDR3 DNA: TGTGCCAGCAGCGGTACAGGGGACTATGGCTACACCTTC
J gene: TRBJ1-2
V gene: TRBV7-9
D gene: TRBD1
clone size: .

CDR3 protein: CASLKGVKETQYF
CDR3 DNA: TGTGCCAGCCTAAAGGGGGTGAAAGAGACCCAGTACTTC
J gene: TRBJ2-5
V gene: TRBV6-1
D gene: .
clone size: .

CDR3 protein: CASSRRRTNEQYF
CDR3 DNA: TGTGCCAGCTCCCGGAGGAGGACCAACGAGCAGTACTTC
J gene: TRBJ2-7
V gene: TRBV28
D gene: .
clone size: .

CDR3 protein: CASSISSPSTDTQYF
CDR3 DNA: TGTGCCAGTAGTATTAGCTCGCCCAGCACAGATACGCAGTATTTT
J gene: TRBJ2-3
V gene: TRBV19
D gene: .
clone size: .

CDR3 protein: CASSLGGHQQYF
CDR3 DNA: TGTGCCAGCAGCTTAGGGGGGCATCAGCAGTACTTC
J gene: TRBJ2-7
V gene: TRBV7-6
D gene: .
clone size: .

CDR3 protein: CASSTPGTANYGYTF
CDR3 DNA: TGTGCCAGCAGCACCCCCGGGACAGCTAACTATGGCTACACCTTC
J gene: TRBJ1-2
V gene: TRBV5-4
D gene: TRBD1
clone size: .